Each of the 32 T cell receptor beta chains below was sequenced from the same sample in a study of monozygotic twins with inflammatory bowel disease. TCRdb reprocessed the 5' RACE reads, with one entry per CDR3 protein and no DNA. This table lists around 220,000 distinct CDR3 sequences. What was sequenced was blood. The receptors derive from a human donor with ulcerative colitis or Crohn's disease, or a healthy co-twin of an affected twin (not recorded which).

V is TRBV5-1 and J is TRBJ1-3; lacking DNA, the TRBD1 call made by TCRdb goes unchecked. The CDR3 contains 19 residues. The germline CDR1 and CDR2 sequences are SGHRS and YFSETQ. The CDR3 sequence is CASSLVSGDSRFSGNTIYF.

The CDR3 loop is CASSYLTGNTEAFF. V and J are TRBV6-2 or TRBV6-3 and TRBJ1-1; TCRdb proposes TRBD1, but this gene call is untestable without DNA. This CDR3 has 14 residues. Germline lookup yields CDR1 MNHEY and CDR2 SVGEGT.

The chain combines TRBV5-6 with TRBJ1-2; no DNA is available, so the TRBD1 call from TCRdb remains unchecked. The CDR3 loop spans 15 amino acids. Germline CDR1 and CDR2: SGHDT and YYEEEE. Here the CDR3 reads CASSLGDRVSYGYTF.

The chain has TRBV4-2 and TRBJ1-2. CDR1 and CDR2 (germline): LGHNA, YNFKEQ. The CDR3 is 15 residues long. CDR3: CASSQEWGEVYGYTF.

CDR3 sequence reads: CASSLAMGGTGELFF. The chain links TRBV7-2 to TRBJ2-2; TCRdb's assignment of TRBD1 cannot be checked, as there is no DNA. This CDR3 is built from 15 residues. Per the germline V gene, CDR1 is SGHTA and CDR2 is FQGNSA.

V is TRBV5-1 and J is TRBJ2-2; TCRdb calls TRBD1, which cannot be checked without DNA. Per the germline V gene, CDR1 is SGHRS and CDR2 is YFSETQ. The length of the CDR3 is 15 residues. The CDR3 here is CASSPGGARTGELFF.

The V call is TRBV2, the J call TRBJ2-1; TCRdb reports TRBD1, a call that lacks DNA to check it against. The CDR3 totals 17 residues. Germline CDR1 and CDR2: SNHLY and FYNNEI. The CDR3 region is CASSAGSRGDYYNEQFF.

The V and J genes are TRBV9 and TRBJ2-2; the TCRdb call, TRBD1, lacks DNA for checking. CDR3 length: 14 residues. In germline, CDR1 is SGDLS, CDR2 YYNGEE. The CDR3 protein is CASGWTGSTGELFF.

The V and J genes are TRBV7-8 and TRBJ2-1; as DNA is missing, the TRBD2 call by TCRdb cannot be tested. The germline CDR1 and CDR2 sequences are SGHVS and FQNEAQ. The CDR3 has 15 residues. CDR3 protein: CASSSRGGLYNEQFF.

The chain combines TRBV7-9 with TRBJ2-7. CDR1 and CDR2 from the germline V gene are SEHNR and FQNEAQ (reference sequence). The CDR3 spans 13 residues. This chain's CDR3 is CASSLASTYEQYF.

This chain joins TRBV7-9 and TRBJ2-5; TCRdb gives TRBD1 as the D gene, but with no DNA this cannot be confirmed. Germline lookup yields CDR1 SEHNR and CDR2 FQNEAQ (reference sequence). The CDR3 covers 16 residues. The CDR3 protein is CASSFQKDIIQETQYF.

The chain combines TRBV7-9 with TRBJ2-3; TCRdb reports TRBD1, a call that lacks DNA to check it against. Germline lookup yields CDR1 SEHNR and CDR2 FQNEAQ (reference sequence). The length of the CDR3 is 14 residues. The CDR3 sequence: CASSPLGMEDTQYF.

This chain links TRBV12-3 or TRBV12-4 with TRBJ1-2. The CDR3 is 14 residues long. The CDR3 spells CASGGWPTNYGYTF.

V gene TRBV19 combines with J gene TRBJ1-3. This CDR3 has 14 amino acids. The germline gives CDR1 LNHDA, CDR2 SQIVND (reference sequence). The CDR3 is CASRGAPSGNTIYF.

V usage is TRBV28 and J usage is TRBJ2-7; the TCRdb call, TRBD2, lacks DNA for checking. Germline V gene lookup returns CDR1 MDHEN and CDR2 SYDVKM. The CDR3 length is 12 residues. CDR3 region: CASRGPSWEQYF.

The V call is TRBV5-1, the J call TRBJ2-3. Germline values: CDR1 SGHRS, CDR2 YFSETQ. The CDR3 sequence is 11 residues long. CDR3 protein: CASSLYDTQYF.

This chain joins TRBV12-3 or TRBV12-4 and TRBJ2-3. The CDR3 has 14 amino acids. The CDR3 protein is CASGIPVIQDTQYF.

This sequence joins TRBV7-9 and TRBJ2-7. The length of the CDR3 is 14 residues. Germline V gives CDR1 SEHNR, CDR2 FQNEAQ (reference sequence). CDR3 amino acids: CASSEQLGTYEQYF.

The rearrangement uses TRBV14 and TRBJ2-1; TCRdb selects TRBD2, and the lack of DNA leaves this call unchecked. Germline CDR1 is SGHDN and CDR2 is FVKESK. This CDR3 has 15 residues. This CDR3 reads CASSHKLAAYNEQFF.

The V call is TRBV28, the J call TRBJ2-3; TCRdb returns TRBD1, unconfirmable since there is no DNA. Germline V CDR1 and CDR2: MDHEN, SYDVKM. CDR3 size: 14 residues. CDR3 loop: CASSRDIKGDTQYF.

The rearrangement links TRBV24-1 to TRBJ2-1; as DNA is missing, the TRBD2 call by TCRdb cannot be tested. Germline CDR1 and CDR2: KGHDR and SFDVKD. This CDR3 has 16 residues. The CDR3 here is CATSPSTYSGYNEQFF.

This chain links TRBV18 with TRBJ1-1; TCRdb's D gene call, TRBD1, goes unchecked for lack of DNA. Germline CDR1 reads KGHSH; CDR2 reads LQKENI. The CDR3 runs 14 residues. CDR3 in amino acids: CASSQGQGNTEAFF.

The genes are TRBV27 and TRBJ1-4. This CDR3 is 12 amino acids long. Germline V gives CDR1 MNHEY, CDR2 SMNVEV (reference sequence). This CDR3 is CASRGGHEKLFF.

The rearrangement joins TRBV20-1 to TRBJ2-7; as DNA is missing, the TRBD1 call by TCRdb cannot be tested. The CDR3 runs to 13 residues. Germline lookup yields CDR1 DFQATT and CDR2 SNEGSKA (reference sequence). CDR3 amino acids: CSAHRTAIEEQYF.

V and J are TRBV18 and TRBJ1-1; TCRdb indicates TRBD1, and absent DNA this call remains unverified. The CDR3 is 16 amino acids. Looked up from germline, CDR1 is KGHSH and CDR2 is LQKENI. CDR3 loop: CASSSVGDAMNTEAFF.

The rearrangement uses TRBV7-9 and TRBJ1-4. Germline loops: CDR1 SEHNR, CDR2 FQNEAQ (reference sequence). The CDR3 covers 15 residues. Here the CDR3 reads CASSSVGPPSEKLFF.

The chain has TRBV5-4 and TRBJ1-4; no DNA is available, so the TRBD1 call from TCRdb remains unchecked. The germline CDR1 and CDR2 sequences are SGHNT and YYREEE (reference sequence). The CDR3 covers 16 residues. The CDR3 here is CASSLRQTATNEKLFF. The complete variable domain, with remaining parts taken from reference TRBV5-4 and TRBJ1-4, reads ETGVTQSPTHLIKTRGQQVTLRCSSQSGHNTVSWYQQALGQGPQFIFQYYREEENGRGNFPPRFSGLQFPNYSSELNVNALELDDSALYLCASSLRQTATNEKLFFGSGTQLSVL.

V and J are TRBV5-1 and TRBJ2-5; the D call from TCRdb, TRBD2, cannot be confirmed without DNA. Germline V lookup: CDR1 SGHRS, CDR2 YFSETQ. This CDR3 is built from 17 residues. CDR3 protein: CASSPYLAGGQRETQYF.

V gene TRBV4-3 combines with J gene TRBJ1-5; as DNA is missing, the TRBD1 call by TCRdb cannot be tested. The CDR3 covers 14 residues. The germline gives CDR1 LGHNA, CDR2 YSLEER. CDR3 in amino acids: CASSQGTANQPQHF.

The genes are TRBV10-3 and TRBJ2-3; absent DNA, TCRdb's TRBD2 call cannot be checked. Germline-derived CDR1 and CDR2 are ENHRY and SYGVKD. The CDR3 consists of 16 residues. This CDR3 is CAISGTSGPGRDTQYF.

CDR3 loop: CASSPAQGSNSPLHF. The gene calls are TRBV7-9 and TRBJ1-6; TCRdb outputs TRBD1, but without DNA this stays unchecked. The CDR3 runs to 15 residues. Germline V gene sequence: CDR1 SEHNR, CDR2 FQNEAQ (reference sequence).

V gene TRBV20-1 combines with J gene TRBJ2-5. There are 12 residues in the CDR3. Germline-derived CDR1 and CDR2 are DFQATT and SNEGSKA (reference sequence). The CDR3 protein is CSAYYSQETQYF.